One sample yielded the 7 T cell receptor beta chains listed below, sequenced in a study of T cells in Graves' hyperthyroidism and ophthalmopathy. RNA transcripts yielded amplified TCR beta CDR3 regions. Using the HTBI primer set, a first-round RT-PCR was run on the TCR CDR3. TCRdb re-derived calls from the multiplex PCR reads in MiXCR, one entry per CDR3 protein. The table shows about 180,000 distinct CDR3 sequences, with over 15% occurring only once. Sequences were obtained from blood. These receptors all come from a woman between 50 and 59 years old with Graves' hyperthyroidism.

This clonotype came up many times. The chain couples TRBV5-1 to TRBJ1-2, with D tentatively TRBD1 (5 bases). V dropped 4 bases and J dropped 1 base, with 11 bases sitting between them. The germline V gene has CDR1 SGHRS and CDR2 YFSETQ. The CDR3 contains 14 residues. CDR3 bases: TGCGCCAGCAGCCCTGAGACAGATAACTATGGCTACACCTTC. It encodes CASSPETDNYGYTF.

This clonotype was counted between two and nine times. The chain recombines TRBV4-1 with TRBJ2-7; TRBD1 agrees at 11 bases. The CDR3 loop spans 16 amino acids. After removal of 3 bases from V and 3 bases from J, the junction contained 7 bases not matched to a gene. The germline V gene has CDR1 MGHRA and CDR2 YSYEKL. CDR3 DNA: TGCGCCAGCAGCCATGAGAGGACAGGGGGCGGCTACGAGCAGTACTTC. It translates to CASSHERTGGGYEQYF.

There are many counts of this clonotype. The chain joins TRBV9 to TRBJ1-2, with a weak D call TRBD1 (5 bases). Germline V gene sequence: CDR1 SGDLS, CDR2 YYNGEE. CDR3 length: 15 residues. Trimming shortened V by 3 bases and J by 5 bases, and 17 bases separated the two germline ends. The CDR3 region is CASSDAGTPWYGYTF. CDR3 DNA sequence: TGTGCCAGCAGCGATGCCGGGACGCCGTGGTATGGCTACACCTTC. The whole variable domain, filled in from reference TRBV9 and TRBJ1-2, reads DSGVTQTPKHLITATGQRVTLRCSPRSGDLSVYWYQQSLDQGLQFLIQYYNGEERAKGNILERFSAQQFPDLHSELNLSSLELGDSALYFCASSDAGTPWYGYTFGSGTRLTVV.

This rearrangement joins TRBV18 to TRBJ1-5; TRBD1 agrees at 7 bases. This CDR3 comprises 14 residues. Trimming removed 4 bases from V and 3 bases from J; junction bases left unmatched: 3. CDR1 and CDR2 (germline): KGHSH, LQKENI. As DNA, the CDR3 is TGTGCCAGCTCACTGGACAGGTTCAATCAGCCCCAGCATTTT. Its translation is CASSLDRFNQPQHF. The full variable domain, with the rest looked up from reference TRBV18 and TRBJ1-5, is NAGVMQNPRHLVRRRGQEARLRCSPMKGHSHVYWYRQLPEEGLKFMVYLQKENIIDESGMPKERFSAEFPKEGPSILRIQQVVRGDSAAYFCASSLDRFNQPQHFGDGTRLSIL.

This clonotype was picked up many times. V is TRBV15 and J is TRBJ1-6, with a possible D match to TRBD1 (5 bases). V was pared by 0 bases and J by 10 bases, with 10 bases between. CDR1 is LNHNV, CDR2 YYDKDF, per germline (reference sequence). This CDR3 spans 14 amino acids. In nucleotides, the CDR3 is TGTGCCACCAGCAGAGATCCAGGGAACTCACCCCTCCACTTT. Its translation is CATSRDPGNSPLHF.

Ten or more counts support this clonotype. This chain uses TRBV28 with TRBJ1-5; 8 nucleotides match TRBD1. J was trimmed by 0 bases and V by 4 bases; bases with no gene match: 2. In germline, CDR1 is MDHEN, CDR2 SYDVKM. The CDR3 has 15 amino acids. CDR3 sequence reads: CASSSGTGSNQPQHF. CDR3 nucleotide sequence: TGTGCCAGCAGTTCCGGGACAGGTAGCAATCAGCCCCAGCATTTT.

This clonotype was counted many times. The chain has TRBV27 and TRBJ2-3, with D possibly matching TRBD2 (7 bases). V lost 8 bases and J lost 0, with 21 bases in between. The germline V gene has CDR1 MNHEY and CDR2 SMNVEV (reference sequence). The CDR3 runs 17 residues. CDR3 nucleotides: TGTGCCAGCGGGGGGGCCAGATGGGATTTAAGCACAGATACGCAGTATTTT. Translating it yields CASGGARWDLSTDTQYF.